A selection of T cell receptor beta chains follows, all from one sample in a study of control samples from healthy donors and cancer patients. Clones were read by immunoSEQ multiplex PCR, and TCRdb kept only the in-frame ones, dropping some. This table holds around 120,000 clones, over 90% found once. Sequenced material: blood. Every receptor here comes from a young man in good health. Each CDR3 is given with its conserved first and last residue. The D gene is left open where the match is weak. The listing skips clone size in some rows; elsewhere it reads once, few, many or a size class.

clone size	D gene	V gene	J gene	CDR3 DNA	CDR3 protein
NA	TRBD2	TRBV15	TRBJ2-5	TGTGCCACCAGCAGAGATTCGTGGCGGGGGGTGGGAGAGACCCAGTACTTC	CATSRDSWRGVGETQYF
NA	TRBD1	TRBV18	TRBJ2-7	TGTGCCAGCTCACCCAAATCTCCCGGGACAGCCTACTACGAGCAGTACTTC	CASSPKSPGTAYYEQYF
NA	NA	TRBV21-1	TRBJ2-1	TGTGCCAGCAGCAAAGTACGTGGGGGCCCCTCCTACAATGAGCAGTTCTTC	CASSKVRGGPSYNEQFF
NA	NA	TRBV6-5	TRBJ1-2	TGTGCCAGCGGCCCGGTGAACTATGGCTACACCTTC	CASGPVNYGYTF
NA	NA	TRBV29-1	TRBJ2-5	TGCAGCAACCGTGGACTAAACCAAGAGACCCAGTACTTC	CSNRGLNQETQYF
few	NA	TRBV19	TRBJ2-7	TGTGCCAGTAGTATCGGCGGGCCGGTCGACGAGCAGTACTTC	CASSIGGPVDEQYF
NA	TRBD2	TRBV9	TRBJ2-3	TGTGCCAGCAGCTCCGGGGGACTAGCGGGCACAGATACGCAGTATTTT	CASSSGGLAGTDTQYF
NA	NA	TRBV7-3	TRBJ2-2	TGTGCCAGCAGAGGGGTGGGGGAATCGAACACCGGGGAGCTGTTTTTT	CASRGVGESNTGELFF
NA	NA	TRBV18	TRBJ2-5	TGTGCCAGCTCGCCCGAGACTAGATCGGAGACCCAGTACTTC	CASSPETRSETQYF
NA	NA	TRBV7-3	TRBJ2-3	TGTGCCAGCAGCTTATTAGGTGATACGCAGTATTTT	CASSLLGDTQYF